This TCR beta chain was recovered during a study of blood T cell repertoires in COVID-19. On the study more broadly: Samples representing acute and convalescent COVID-19 were sourced from the United States, Italy and Spain. Sample material is recorded as cDNA or gDNA derived from T cells, B-cell-depleted T cells, or PBMCs.

As originally analysed: The assay estimated nucleated cells by amplifying reference gene primers. Assay used: immunoSEQ multiplex PCR; TCRdb lists only in-frame clones, some missing. The D gene and trimming were derived from the DNA, and the V and J assignments and clone size from that table. The sample has nearly 110,000 clones; around 75% are singletons. CDR3 length: 17 amino acids. V dropped 6 bases and J dropped 1; count of bases not matched to a gene: 12. The germline CDR1 and CDR2 sequences are LGHDT and YNNKEL (reference sequence). The sequence was collected from a human donor with acute or convalescent COVID-19. The donor label of this sample is uncertain. The chain uses TRBV3-1 (or the pseudogene TRBV3-2) and TRBJ2-3; 8 nucleotides match TRBD2. The sample consisted of peripheral blood. CDR3 sequence reads: CASSKIYGGAGTDTQYF. In DNA, the CDR3 is TGTGCCAGCAGTAAGATATACGGGGGGGCCGGCACAGATACGCAGTATTTT.